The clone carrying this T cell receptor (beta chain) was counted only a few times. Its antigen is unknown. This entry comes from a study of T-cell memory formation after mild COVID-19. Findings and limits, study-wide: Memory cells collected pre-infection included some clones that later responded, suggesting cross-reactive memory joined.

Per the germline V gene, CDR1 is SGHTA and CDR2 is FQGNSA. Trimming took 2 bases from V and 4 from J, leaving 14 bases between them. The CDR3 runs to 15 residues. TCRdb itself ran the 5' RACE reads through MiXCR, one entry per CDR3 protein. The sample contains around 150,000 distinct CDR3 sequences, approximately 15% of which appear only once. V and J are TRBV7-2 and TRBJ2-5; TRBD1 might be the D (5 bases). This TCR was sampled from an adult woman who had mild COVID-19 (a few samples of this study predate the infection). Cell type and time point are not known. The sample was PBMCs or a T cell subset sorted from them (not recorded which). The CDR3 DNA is TGTGCCAGCAGCTTACGGCCAGGGCCCCCAGAGACCCAGTACTTC. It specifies CASSLRPGPPETQYF.